This T cell receptor beta chain came from a study of cytomegalovirus exposure and HLA in healthy donors. This CDR3 has 15 residues. CDR1 is LGHNA, CDR2 YSLEER, per germline. Deletions cut 4 bases from V and 4 bases from J, with 13 bases between. The study ran its PCR with 60 Vbeta and 13 Jbeta primers. Clones were read by immunoSEQ multiplex PCR, and TCRdb kept only the in-frame ones, dropping some. The data contain under 150,000 clones, 77% of them singletons. Only a few counts were recorded for this clone. Sequenced sample: PBMCs. V gene TRBV4-3 combines with J gene TRBJ2-2, with a possible D match to TRBD2 (5 bases). This TCR came from a woman in her fifties or sixties in good health and CMV-seronegative. The CDR3 reads CASSPSGVITGELFF. CDR3 bases: TGCGCCAGCAGCCCCTCCGGGGTGATCACCGGGGAGCTGTTTTTT.